One sample yielded the 3 T cell receptor beta chains listed below, sequenced in a study of blood T cells in healthy people across ages (dated by TCRdb to between 2014 and 2017). The library was built by means of 5' RACE. Sequencing used an Illumina HiSeq 2500. A second 7 to 11 cycle PCR used a sample-barcoded 5' primer and a J-beta primer mix. The public reads were run again by TCRdb, first through fastp at Q25 and then through MiXCR, and only productive beta chains were kept. Every distinct CDR3 protein forms one entry, paired with its most common genes and DNA. The sample records roughly 1.4 million distinct CDR3 sequences, 55% to 75% of which are singletons. The top ten clones comprise roughly 7% of the sample. The sample taken for sequencing was blood. These receptor sequences come from a young man in good health.

The chain carries TRBV6-1 and TRBJ2-7; D may correspond to TRBD1 or TRBD2 (6 bases each). From germline, CDR1 is MNHNS and CDR2 SASEGT. The CDR3 contains 15 residues. Trimming pared 6 bases from V and 3 bases from J, leaving 18 bases between. CDR3 sequence: CASSRGQDRRYEQYF. As DNA, the CDR3 is TGTGCCAGCAGCCGGGGGCAAGACCGGCGCTACGAGCAGTACTTC.

The V gene is TRBV10-3, the J gene TRBJ2-1; TRBD1 is a possible D gene (6 bases). CDR1 and CDR2 (germline): ENHRY, SYGVKD. CDR3 length: 15 amino acids. V lost 4 bases and J 5 bases, leaving 15 bases between the germline ends. For the CDR3, the DNA is TGTGCCATCAGTGGTTCCACAGGGACGGACAATGAGCAGTTCTTC. Protein sequence: CAISGSTGTDNEQFF.

V usage is TRBV14 and J usage is TRBJ2-7; 7 positions match TRBD1. Judging by the DNA end, TRBJ2-5 fits better; the J call may be wrong. CDR1 is SGHDN and CDR2 is FVKESK in the germline V gene. The CDR3 runs 16 residues. For the CDR3, the DNA is TGTGCCAGCAGCTACTACCCTCAGGGGGTCCAGGAGACCCAGTACTTC. Translated: CASSYYPQGVQETQYF.